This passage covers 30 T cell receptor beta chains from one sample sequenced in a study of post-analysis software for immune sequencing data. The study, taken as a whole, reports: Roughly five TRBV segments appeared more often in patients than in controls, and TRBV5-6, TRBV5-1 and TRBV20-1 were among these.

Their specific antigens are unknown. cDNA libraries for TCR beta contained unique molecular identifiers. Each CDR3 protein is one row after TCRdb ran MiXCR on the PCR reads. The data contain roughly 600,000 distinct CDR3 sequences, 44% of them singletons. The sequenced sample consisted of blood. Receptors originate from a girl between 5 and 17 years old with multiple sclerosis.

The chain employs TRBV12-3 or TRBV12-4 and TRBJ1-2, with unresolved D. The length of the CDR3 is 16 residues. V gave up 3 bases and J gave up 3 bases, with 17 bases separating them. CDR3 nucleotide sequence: TGTGCCAGCAGTTTGGTGGGCCTTTCCCCGTACTATGGCTACACCTTC. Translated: CASSLVGLSPYYGYTF.

The CDR3 DNA follows: TGCGCCAGCAGCCTGAGGACAGGGGGGTCCTACGAGCAGTACTTC. As protein: CASSLRTGGSYEQYF. The chain uses TRBV5-1 and TRBJ2-7, with TRBD1 identical over 10 bases. Germline trimming cut 4 bases from V and 1 base from J; bases unmatched to any gene: 5. The CDR3 totals 15 residues. Germline CDR1 and CDR2: SGHRS and YFSETQ. Full variable domain (remainder filled in from reference TRBV5-1 and TRBJ2-7): KAGVTQTPRYLIKTRGQQVTLSCSPISGHRSVSWYQQTPGQGLQFLFEYFSETQRNKGNFPGRFSGRQFSNSRSEMNVSTLELGDSALYLCASSLRTGGSYEQYFGPGTRLTVT.

CDR3 amino acids: CASSLIERGAHDNEQFF. DNA for the CDR3: TGTGCCAGCAGCTTAATTGAGCGGGGGGCTCATGACAATGAGCAGTTCTTC. V is TRBV7-7 and J is TRBJ2-1; 9 bases align to TRBD2. CDR1 and CDR2 (germline): SSHAT, FNYEAQ (reference sequence). V was clipped by 2 bases and J by 5 bases; unmatched bases: 10. There are 17 residues in the CDR3. Variable domain in full (rest from reference TRBV7-7 and TRBJ2-1): GAGVSQSPRYKVTKRGQDVTLRCDPISSHATLYWYQQALGQGPEFLTYFNYEAQPDKSGLPSDRFSAERPEGSISTLTIQRTEQRDSAMYRCASSLIERGAHDNEQFFGPGTRLTVL.

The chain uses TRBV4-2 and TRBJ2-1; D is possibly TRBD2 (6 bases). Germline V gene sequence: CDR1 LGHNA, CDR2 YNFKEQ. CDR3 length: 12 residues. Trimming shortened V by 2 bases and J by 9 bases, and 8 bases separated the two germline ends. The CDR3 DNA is TGTGCCAGCAGCCAATCGGAGGGTGAGCAGTTCTTC. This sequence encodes CASSQSEGEQFF.

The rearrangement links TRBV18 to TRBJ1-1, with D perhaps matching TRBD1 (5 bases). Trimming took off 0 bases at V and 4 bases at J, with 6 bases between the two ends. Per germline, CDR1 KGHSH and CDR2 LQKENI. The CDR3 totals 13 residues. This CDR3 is CASSPPTVTEAFF. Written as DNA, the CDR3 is TGTGCCAGCTCACCACCGACAGTCACTGAAGCTTTCTTT.

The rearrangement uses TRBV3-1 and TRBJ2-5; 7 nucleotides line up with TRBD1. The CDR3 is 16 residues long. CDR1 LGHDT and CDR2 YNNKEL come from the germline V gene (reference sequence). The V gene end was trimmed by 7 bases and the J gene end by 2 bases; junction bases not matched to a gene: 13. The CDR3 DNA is TGTGCCAGCACCCTAAGAGAACAGGGGACACAAGAGACCCAGTACTTC. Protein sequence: CASTLREQGTQETQYF.

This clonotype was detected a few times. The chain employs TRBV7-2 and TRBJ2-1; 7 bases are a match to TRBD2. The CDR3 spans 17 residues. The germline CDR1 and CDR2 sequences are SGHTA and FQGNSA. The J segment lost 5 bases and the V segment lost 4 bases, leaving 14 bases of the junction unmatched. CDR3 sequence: CASSSPTQKRGHNEQFF. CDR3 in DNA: TGTGCCAGCAGCTCCCCGACCCAAAAGCGGGGTCACAATGAGCAGTTCTTC.

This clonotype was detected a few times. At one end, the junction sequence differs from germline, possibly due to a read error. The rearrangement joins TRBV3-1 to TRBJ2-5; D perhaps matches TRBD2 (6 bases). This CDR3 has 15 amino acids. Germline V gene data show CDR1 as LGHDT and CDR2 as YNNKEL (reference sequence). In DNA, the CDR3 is TGTGTCAGCAGCCAAGTGATAGCGGCCTCGGGGACCCAGTACTTC. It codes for CVSSQVIAASGTQYF.

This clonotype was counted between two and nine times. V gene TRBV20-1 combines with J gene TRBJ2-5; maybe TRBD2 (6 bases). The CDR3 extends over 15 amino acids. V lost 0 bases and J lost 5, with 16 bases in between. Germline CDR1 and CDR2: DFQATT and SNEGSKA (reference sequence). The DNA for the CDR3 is TGCAGTGCTAGAGAGCTAACAGGAGGGACGGAGACCCAGTACTTC. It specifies CSARELTGGTETQYF.

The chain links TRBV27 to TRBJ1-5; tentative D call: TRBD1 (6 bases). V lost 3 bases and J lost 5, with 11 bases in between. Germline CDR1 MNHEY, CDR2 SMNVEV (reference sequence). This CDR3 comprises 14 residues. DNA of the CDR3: TGTGCCAGCAGTTTTAATCAGGGGCATCAGCCCCAGCATTTT. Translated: CASSFNQGHQPQHF.

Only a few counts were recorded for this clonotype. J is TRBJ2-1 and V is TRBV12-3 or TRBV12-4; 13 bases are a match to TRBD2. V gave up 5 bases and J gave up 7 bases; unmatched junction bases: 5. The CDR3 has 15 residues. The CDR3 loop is CASSPGLAGRNEQFF. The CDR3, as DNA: TGTGCCAGCAGTCCGGGACTAGCGGGAAGGAATGAGCAGTTCTTC.

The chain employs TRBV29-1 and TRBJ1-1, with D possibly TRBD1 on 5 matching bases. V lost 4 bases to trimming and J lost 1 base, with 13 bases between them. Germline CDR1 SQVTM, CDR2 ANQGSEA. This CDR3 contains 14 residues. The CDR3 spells CSVVVLGPNTEAFF. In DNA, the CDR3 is TGCAGCGTTGTAGTGCTGGGGCCGAACACTGAAGCTTTCTTT.

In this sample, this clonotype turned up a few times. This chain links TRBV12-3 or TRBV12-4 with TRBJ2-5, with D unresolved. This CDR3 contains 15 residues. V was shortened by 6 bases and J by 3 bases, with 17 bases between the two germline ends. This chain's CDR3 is CASRKRAGVEETQYF. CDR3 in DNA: TGTGCCAGCAGAAAAAGGGCCGGAGTAGAAGAGACCCAGTACTTC.

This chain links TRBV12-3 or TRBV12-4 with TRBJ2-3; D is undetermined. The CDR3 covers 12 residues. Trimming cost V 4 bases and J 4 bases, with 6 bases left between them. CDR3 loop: CASSWAADTQYF. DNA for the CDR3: TGTGCCAGCAGTTGGGCCGCAGATACGCAGTATTTT.

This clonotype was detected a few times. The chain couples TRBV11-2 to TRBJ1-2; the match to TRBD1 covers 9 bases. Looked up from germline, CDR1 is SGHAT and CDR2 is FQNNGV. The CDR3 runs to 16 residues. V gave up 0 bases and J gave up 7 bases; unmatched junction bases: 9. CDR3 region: CASSLDGQGPLFGYTF. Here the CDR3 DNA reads TGTGCCAGCAGCTTAGATGGACAGGGGCCCTTGTTTGGCTACACCTTC. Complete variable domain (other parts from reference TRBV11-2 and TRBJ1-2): EAGVAQSPRYKIIEKRQSVAFWCNPISGHATLYWYQQILGQGPKLLIQFQNNGVVDDSQLPKDRFSAERLKGVDSTLKIQPAKLEDSAVYLCASSLDGQGPLFGYTFGSGTRLTVV.

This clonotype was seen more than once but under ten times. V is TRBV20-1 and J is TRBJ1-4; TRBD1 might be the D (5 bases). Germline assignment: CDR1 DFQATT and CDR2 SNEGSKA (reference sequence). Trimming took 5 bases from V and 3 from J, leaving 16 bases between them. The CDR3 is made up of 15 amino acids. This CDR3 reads CSAVPLDRPNEKLFF. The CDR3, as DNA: TGCAGTGCTGTGCCTCTTGACAGACCTAATGAAAAACTGTTTTTT.

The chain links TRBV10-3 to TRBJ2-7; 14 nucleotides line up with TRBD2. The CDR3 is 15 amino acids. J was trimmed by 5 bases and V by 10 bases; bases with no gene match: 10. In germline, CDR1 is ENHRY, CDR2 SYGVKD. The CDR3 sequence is CATQGTSGREDEQYF. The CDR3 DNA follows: TGTGCCACTCAGGGGACTAGCGGGAGAGAAGACGAGCAGTACTTC.

CDR3 sequence: CASRPQTPPGEQYF. The CDR3, as DNA: TGCGCCAGCAGACCTCAGACTCCTCCCGGCGAGCAGTACTTC. The chain employs TRBV5-1 and TRBJ2-7, with unresolved D. The V end was cut by 5 bases, the J end by 6 bases, with 18 bases between. The CDR3 loop spans 14 amino acids. Germline CDR1 reads SGHRS; CDR2 reads YFSETQ.

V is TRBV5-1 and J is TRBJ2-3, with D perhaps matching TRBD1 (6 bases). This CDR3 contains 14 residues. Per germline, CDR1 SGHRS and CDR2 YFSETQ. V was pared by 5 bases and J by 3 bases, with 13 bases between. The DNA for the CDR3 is TGCGCCAGCAGACAGGGTTTTGGTACAGATACGCAGTATTTT. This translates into CASRQGFGTDTQYF.

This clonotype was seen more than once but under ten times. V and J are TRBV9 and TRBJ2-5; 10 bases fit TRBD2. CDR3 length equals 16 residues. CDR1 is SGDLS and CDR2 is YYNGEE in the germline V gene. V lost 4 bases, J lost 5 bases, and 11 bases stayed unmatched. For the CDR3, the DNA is TGTGCCAGCAGCAGCGGGAGGGCAGGGGCAGGGGAGACCCAGTACTTC. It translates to CASSSGRAGAGETQYF.

CDR3 nucleotide sequence: TGTGCCAGCAGTTCAACCTTAGTCCGGACTGAAGCTTTCTTT. Protein sequence: CASSSTLVRTEAFF. The chain employs TRBV12-3 or TRBV12-4 and TRBJ1-1; D call uncertain. Trimming removed 4 bases from V and 5 bases from J, with 14 bases in between. The CDR3 is 14 residues long.

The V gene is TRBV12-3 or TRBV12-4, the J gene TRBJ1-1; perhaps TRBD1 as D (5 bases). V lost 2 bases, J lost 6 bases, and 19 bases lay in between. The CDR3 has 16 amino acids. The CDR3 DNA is TGTGCCAGCAGTTTATCGCGGGGAGGGGCTCGCCCTGAAGCTTTCTTT. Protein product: CASSLSRGGARPEAFF.

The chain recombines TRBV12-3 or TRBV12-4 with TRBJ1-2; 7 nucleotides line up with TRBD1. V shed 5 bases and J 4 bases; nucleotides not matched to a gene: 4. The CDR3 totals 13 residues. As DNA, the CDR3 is TGTGCCAGCAGTAATGGACAGGCCTATGGCTACACCTTC. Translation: CASSNGQAYGYTF.

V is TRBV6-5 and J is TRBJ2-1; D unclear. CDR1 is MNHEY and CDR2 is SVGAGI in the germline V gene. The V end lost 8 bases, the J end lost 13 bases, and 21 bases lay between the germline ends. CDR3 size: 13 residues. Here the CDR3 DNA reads TGTGCCAGCCACCGGGCCTACGGTGAGACCCAGTTCTTC. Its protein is CASHRAYGETQFF.

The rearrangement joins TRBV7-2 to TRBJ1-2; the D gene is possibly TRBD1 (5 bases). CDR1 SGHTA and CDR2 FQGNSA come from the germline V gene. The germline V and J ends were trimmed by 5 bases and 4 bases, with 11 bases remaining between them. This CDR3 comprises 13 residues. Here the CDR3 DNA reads TGTGCCAGCAGCGCGACGGGACTCTATGGCTACACCTTC. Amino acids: CASSATGLYGYTF.

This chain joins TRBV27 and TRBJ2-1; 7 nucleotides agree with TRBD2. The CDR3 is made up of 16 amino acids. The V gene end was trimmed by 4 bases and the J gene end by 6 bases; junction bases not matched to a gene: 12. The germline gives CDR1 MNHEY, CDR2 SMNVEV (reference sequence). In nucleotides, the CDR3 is TGTGCCAGCAGTTCTTACCCCAGGACTAGTCTCAATGAGCAGTTCTTC. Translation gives CASSSYPRTSLNEQFF.

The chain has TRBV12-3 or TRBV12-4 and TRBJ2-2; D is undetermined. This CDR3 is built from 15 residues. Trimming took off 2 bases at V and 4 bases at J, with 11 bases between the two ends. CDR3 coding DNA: TGTGCCAGCAGTTTAACGAAGGCCCTCACCGGGGAGCTGTTTTTT. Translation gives CASSLTKALTGELFF.

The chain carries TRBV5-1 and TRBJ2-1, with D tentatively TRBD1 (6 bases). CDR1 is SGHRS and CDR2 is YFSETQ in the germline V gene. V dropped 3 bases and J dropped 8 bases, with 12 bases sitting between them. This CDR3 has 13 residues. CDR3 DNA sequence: TGCGCCAGCAGCTCCCTACAGGGAGATGAGCAGTTCTTC. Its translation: CASSSLQGDEQFF.

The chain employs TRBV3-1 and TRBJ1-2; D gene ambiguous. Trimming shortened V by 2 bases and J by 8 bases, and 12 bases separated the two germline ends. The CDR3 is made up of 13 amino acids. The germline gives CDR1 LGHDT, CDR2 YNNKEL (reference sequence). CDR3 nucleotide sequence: TGTGCCAGCAGCCAAACCCAGAGGCAGGGCTACACCTTC. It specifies CASSQTQRQGYTF. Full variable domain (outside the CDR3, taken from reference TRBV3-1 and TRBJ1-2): DTAVSQTPKYLVTQMGNDKSIKCEQNLGHDTMYWYKQDSKKFLKIMFSYNNKELIINETVPNRFSPKSPDKAHLNLHINSLELGDSAVYFCASSQTQRQGYTFGSGTRLTVV.

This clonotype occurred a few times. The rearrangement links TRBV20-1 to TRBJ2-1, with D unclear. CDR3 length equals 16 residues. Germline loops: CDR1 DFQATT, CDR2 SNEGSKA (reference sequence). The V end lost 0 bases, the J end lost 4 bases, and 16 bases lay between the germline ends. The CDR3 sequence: CSARDWIWRSYNEQFF. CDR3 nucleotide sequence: TGCAGTGCTAGAGATTGGATCTGGCGGAGTTACAATGAGCAGTTCTTC.